The 11 T cell receptor beta chains reported below all come from one sample, sequenced in a study of beta chain features in type 1 diabetes. Expressed TCRB transcripts were sequenced because the entire RNA isolate underwent reverse transcription. Produced via immunoSEQ multiplex PCR; TCRdb's table is partial and in-frame only. The sample shows 350,000 or so clones, around a fifth of them seen only once. Sequencing used naive CD4+ T cells from blood. These receptors came from a woman in her late teens or twenties in good health.

The V and J genes are TRBV2 and TRBJ2-5, with 7 bases lining up with TRBD2. V was clipped by 5 bases and J by 2 bases; unmatched bases: 8. This CDR3 spans 15 amino acids. The germline gives CDR1 SNHLY, CDR2 FYNNEI. The CDR3 coding sequence is TGTGCCAGCAGTCCTTATCTAGCGGCGCAAGAGACCCAGTACTTC. Protein product: CASSPYLAAQETQYF.

The chain carries TRBV7-9 and TRBJ1-1; D is unresolved. Trimming took 4 bases from V and 0 from J, leaving 12 bases between them. Germline lookup yields CDR1 SEHNR and CDR2 FQNEAQ (reference sequence). CDR3 length: 15 residues. CDR3 region: CASSSSGLLNTEAFF. Written as DNA, the CDR3 is TGTGCCAGCAGCTCTTCAGGACTTCTGAACACTGAAGCTTTCTTT.

The sample holds a few counts of this clone. This chain uses TRBV30 with TRBJ2-7; 10 nucleotides line up with TRBD1. This CDR3 region has 13 residues. The ends lost 5 bases at V and 5 bases at J; junction bases unmatched: 6. Germline CDR1 reads GTSNPN; CDR2 reads SVGIG (reference sequence). CDR3 DNA sequence: TGTGCCTGGGAGGGACAGGGGTTCCACGAGCAGTACTTC. Its protein product is CAWEGQGFHEQYF.

This clone was counted between two and nine times. The chain combines TRBV9 with TRBJ2-1; 11 nucleotides line up with TRBD2. Germline trimming cut 3 bases from V and 5 bases from J; bases unmatched to any gene: 7. CDR1 and CDR2 (germline): SGDLS, YYNGEE. This CDR3 region has 16 residues. The CDR3 protein is CASSGRGTSGNNEQFF. The DNA of the CDR3 is TGTGCCAGCAGCGGAAGGGGGACTAGCGGTAACAATGAGCAGTTCTTC.

In this sample, this clone turned up a few times. The CDR3 spells CAWSGLLGGYTF. The CDR3, as DNA: TGTGCCTGGAGTGGTCTTCTGGGCGGCTACACCTTC. V is TRBV30 and J is TRBJ1-2; D gene uncertain. CDR3 size: 12 residues. V was pared by 1 base and J by 8 bases, with 11 bases between. Germline assignment: CDR1 GTSNPN and CDR2 SVGIG (reference sequence).

V usage is TRBV30 and J usage is TRBJ1-2; TRBD1 matches at 11 bases. The trim removed 4 bases at V and 5 bases at J, leaving 3 bases unmatched. This CDR3 contains 13 residues. Germline CDR1 GTSNPN, CDR2 SVGIG (reference sequence). Here the CDR3 reads CAWTGQGDYGYTF. As DNA, the CDR3 is TGTGCCTGGACGGGACAGGGGGATTATGGCTACACCTTC.

The chain links TRBV4-1 to TRBJ1-1; D is possibly TRBD1 (6 bases). Germline V CDR1 and CDR2: MGHRA, YSYEKL. V lost 2 bases to trimming and J lost 3 bases, with 28 bases between them. The length of the CDR3 is 20 residues. CDR3 sequence (DNA): TGCGCCAGCAGCCAACATTTCTACTACCAGGGGAAGAAAACGGACACTGAAGCTTTCTTT. It specifies CASSQHFYYQGKKTDTEAFF.

The chain couples TRBV30 to TRBJ2-7, with D perhaps matching TRBD1 (6 bases). V lost 6 bases and J lost 4, with 13 bases in between. Germline loops: CDR1 GTSNPN, CDR2 SVGIG (reference sequence). There are 12 residues in the CDR3. In DNA form, the CDR3 reads TGTGCCTGTAACAGGGCCACGTACGAGCAGTACTTC. Protein sequence: CACNRATYEQYF.

The chain is built from TRBV29-1 and TRBJ2-7; D is uncertain. V was pared by 4 bases and J by 4 bases, with 8 bases between. Germline V gene lookup returns CDR1 SQVTM and CDR2 ANQGSEA. The CDR3 length is 11 residues. CDR3 sequence: CSVAGMYEQYF. CDR3 in DNA: TGCAGCGTTGCTGGCATGTACGAGCAGTACTTC.

A few counts support this clone. Other DNA sequences in the same sample also yield this CDR3. This chain joins TRBV5-1 and TRBJ1-1; the D gene is possibly TRBD1 (6 bases). V shed 3 bases and J shed 2 bases, with 11 bases lying between them. This CDR3 comprises 14 residues. The V gene's germline CDR1 is SGHRS and CDR2 YFSETQ. CDR3 in amino acids: CASSSGTRNTEAFF. CDR3 DNA sequence: TGCGCCAGCAGCTCGGGGACACGTAACACTGAAGCTTTCTTT. Based on the CDR3 plus reference TRBV5-1 and TRBJ1-1, the full variable domain is KAGVTQTPRYLIKTRGQQVTLSCSPISGHRSVSWYQQTPGQGLQFLFEYFSETQRNKGNFPGRFSGRQFSNSRSEMNVSTLELGDSALYLCASSSGTRNTEAFFGQGTRLTVV.

This clone was picked up a small number of times. CDR3 sequence: CASSPSGGEQFF. CDR3 in DNA: TGTGCCAGCAGCCCCTCAGGGGGAGAGCAGTTCTTC. V usage is TRBV11-3 and J usage is TRBJ2-1; 7 bases are a match to TRBD1. The length of the CDR3 is 12 residues. CDR1 and CDR2 (germline): SGHNT, YENEEA. With V trimmed by 5 bases and J by 10 bases, 5 bases remained unmatched.